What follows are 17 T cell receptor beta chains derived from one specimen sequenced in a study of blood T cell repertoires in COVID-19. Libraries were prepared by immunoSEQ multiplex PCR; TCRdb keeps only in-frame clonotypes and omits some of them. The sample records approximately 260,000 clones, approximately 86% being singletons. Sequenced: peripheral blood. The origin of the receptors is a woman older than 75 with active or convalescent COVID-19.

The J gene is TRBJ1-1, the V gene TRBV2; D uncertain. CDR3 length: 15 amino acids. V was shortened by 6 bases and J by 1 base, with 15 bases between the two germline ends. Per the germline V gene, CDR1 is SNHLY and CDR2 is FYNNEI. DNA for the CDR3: TGTGCCAGCAGCCCAGAGTCAGCGCAGAACACTGAAGCTTTCTTT. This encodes CASSPESAQNTEAFF.

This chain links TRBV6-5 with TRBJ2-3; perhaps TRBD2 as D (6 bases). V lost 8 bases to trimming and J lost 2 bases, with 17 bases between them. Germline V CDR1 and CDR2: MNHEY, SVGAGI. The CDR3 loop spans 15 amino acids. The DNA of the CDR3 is TGTGCCAGCCGACGGACTACCACCCCCACAGATACGCAGTATTTT. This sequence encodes CASRRTTTPTDTQYF.

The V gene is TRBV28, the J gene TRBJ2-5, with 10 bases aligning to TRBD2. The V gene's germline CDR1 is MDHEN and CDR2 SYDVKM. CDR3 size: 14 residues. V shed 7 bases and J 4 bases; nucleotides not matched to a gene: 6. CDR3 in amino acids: CASKAGGPVETQYF. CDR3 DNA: TGTGCCAGCAAAGCGGGGGGGCCGGTAGAGACCCAGTACTTC.

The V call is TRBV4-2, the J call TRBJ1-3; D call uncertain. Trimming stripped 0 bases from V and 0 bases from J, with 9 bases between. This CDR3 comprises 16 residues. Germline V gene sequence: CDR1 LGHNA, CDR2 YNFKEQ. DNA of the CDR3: TGTGCCAGCAGCCAAGAGTCAGGATTCTCTGGAAACACCATATATTTT. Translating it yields CASSQESGFSGNTIYF.

In DNA, the CDR3 is TGTGCCAGCAGCCAAGTGGGGCCGAGAAACACCATATATTTT. Translating it yields CASSQVGPRNTIYF. This sequence joins TRBV14 and TRBJ1-3; D perhaps matches TRBD1 (5 bases). Between the trimmed V and J ends, which lost 1 base and 5 bases, there was a span of 9 bases. CDR3 length: 14 residues. Germline CDR1 reads SGHDN; CDR2 reads FVKESK.

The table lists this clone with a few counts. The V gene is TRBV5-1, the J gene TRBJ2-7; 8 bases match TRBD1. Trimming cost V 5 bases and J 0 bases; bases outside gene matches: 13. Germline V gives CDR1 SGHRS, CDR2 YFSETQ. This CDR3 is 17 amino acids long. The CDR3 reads CASRPRAGGRGSYEQYF. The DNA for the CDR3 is TGCGCCAGCAGACCTCGAGCAGGGGGCAGGGGCTCCTACGAGCAGTACTTC.

CDR3 loop: CASSPLGGDNSPLHF. CDR3 coding DNA: TGTGCCAGCAGCCCCTTGGGGGGAGATAATTCACCCCTCCACTTT. V and J are TRBV3-1 (or the pseudogene TRBV3-2) and TRBJ1-6; the D gene is possibly TRBD1 (5 bases). The CDR3 runs to 15 residues. Looked up from germline, CDR1 is LGHDT and CDR2 is YNNKEL (reference sequence). The V end was cut by 4 bases, the J end by 5 bases, with 12 bases between.

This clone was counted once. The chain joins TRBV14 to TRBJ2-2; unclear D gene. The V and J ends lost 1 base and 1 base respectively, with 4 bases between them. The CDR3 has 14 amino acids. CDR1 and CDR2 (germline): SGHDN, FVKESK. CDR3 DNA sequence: TGTGCCAGCAGCCAAGTAATGAACACCGGGGAGCTGTTTTTT. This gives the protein CASSQVMNTGELFF.

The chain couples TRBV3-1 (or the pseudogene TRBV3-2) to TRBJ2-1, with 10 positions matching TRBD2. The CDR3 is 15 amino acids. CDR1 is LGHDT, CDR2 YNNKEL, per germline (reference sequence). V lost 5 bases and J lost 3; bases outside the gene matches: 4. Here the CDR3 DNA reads TGTGCCAGCAGCTTCGGACTAGCGGACTACAATGAGCAGTTCTTC. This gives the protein CASSFGLADYNEQFF.

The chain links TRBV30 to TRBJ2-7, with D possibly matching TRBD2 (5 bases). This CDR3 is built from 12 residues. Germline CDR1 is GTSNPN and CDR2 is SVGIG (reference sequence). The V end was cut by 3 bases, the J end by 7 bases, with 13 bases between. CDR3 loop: CAWRTKTAEQYF. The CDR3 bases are TGTGCCTGGAGGACTAAAACGGCTGAGCAGTACTTC.

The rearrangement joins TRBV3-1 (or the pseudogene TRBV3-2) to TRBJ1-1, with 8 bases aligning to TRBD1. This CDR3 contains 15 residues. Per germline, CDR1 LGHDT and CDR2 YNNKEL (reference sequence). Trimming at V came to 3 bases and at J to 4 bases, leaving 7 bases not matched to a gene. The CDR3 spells CASSQWTGQITEAFF. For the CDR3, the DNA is TGTGCCAGCAGCCAGTGGACAGGGCAAATCACTGAAGCTTTCTTT.

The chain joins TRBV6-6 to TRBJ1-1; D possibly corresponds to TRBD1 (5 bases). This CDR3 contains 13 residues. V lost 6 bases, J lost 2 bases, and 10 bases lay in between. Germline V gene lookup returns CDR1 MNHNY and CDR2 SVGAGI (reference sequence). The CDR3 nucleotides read TGTGCCAGCAGGGCCAGGGAAAACACTGAAGCTTTCTTT. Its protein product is CASRARENTEAFF.

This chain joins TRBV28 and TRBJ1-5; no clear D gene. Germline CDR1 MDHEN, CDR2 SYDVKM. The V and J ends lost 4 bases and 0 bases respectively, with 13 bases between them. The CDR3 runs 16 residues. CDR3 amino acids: CASSYLKRLSNQPQHF. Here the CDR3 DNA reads TGTGCCAGCAGTTACTTAAAGCGGCTTAGCAATCAGCCCCAGCATTTT.

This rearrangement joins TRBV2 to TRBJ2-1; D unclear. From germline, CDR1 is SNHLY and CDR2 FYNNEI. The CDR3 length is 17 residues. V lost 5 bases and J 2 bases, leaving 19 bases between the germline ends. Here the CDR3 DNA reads TGTGCCAGCAGTTTAATGGCTCCCCGTACCCCCTACAATGAGCAGTTCTTC. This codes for CASSLMAPRTPYNEQFF.

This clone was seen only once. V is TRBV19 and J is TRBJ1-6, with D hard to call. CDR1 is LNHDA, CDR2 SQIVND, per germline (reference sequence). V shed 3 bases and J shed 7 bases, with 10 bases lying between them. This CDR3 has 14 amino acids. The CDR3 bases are TGTGCCAGTAGTATCACGTCGGGGAATTCACCCCTCCACTTT. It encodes CASSITSGNSPLHF.

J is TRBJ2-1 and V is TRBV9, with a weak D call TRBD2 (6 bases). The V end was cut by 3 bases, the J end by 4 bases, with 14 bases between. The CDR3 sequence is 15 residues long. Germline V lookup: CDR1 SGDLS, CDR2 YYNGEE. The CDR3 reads CASSAQGGTYNEQFF. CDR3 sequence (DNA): TGTGCCAGCAGCGCCCAAGGAGGGACTTACAATGAGCAGTTCTTC.

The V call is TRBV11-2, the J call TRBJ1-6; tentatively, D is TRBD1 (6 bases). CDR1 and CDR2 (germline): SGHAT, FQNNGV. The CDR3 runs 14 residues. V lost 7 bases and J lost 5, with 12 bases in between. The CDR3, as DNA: TGTGCCAGCACCAACAGGGTTAATAATTCACCCCTCCACTTT. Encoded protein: CASTNRVNNSPLHF.